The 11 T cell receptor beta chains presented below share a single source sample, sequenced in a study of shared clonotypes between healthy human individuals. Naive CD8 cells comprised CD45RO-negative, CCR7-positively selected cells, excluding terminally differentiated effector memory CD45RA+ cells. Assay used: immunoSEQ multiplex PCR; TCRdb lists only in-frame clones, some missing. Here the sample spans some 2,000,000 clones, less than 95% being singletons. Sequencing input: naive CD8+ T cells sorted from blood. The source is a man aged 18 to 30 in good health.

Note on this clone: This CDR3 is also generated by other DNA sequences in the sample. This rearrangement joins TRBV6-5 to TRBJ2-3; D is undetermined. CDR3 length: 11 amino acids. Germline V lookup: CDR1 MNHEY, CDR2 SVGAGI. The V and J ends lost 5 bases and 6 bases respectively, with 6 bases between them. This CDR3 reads CASSEGDTQYF. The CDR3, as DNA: TGTGCCAGCAGTGAAGGGGATACGCAGTATTTT.

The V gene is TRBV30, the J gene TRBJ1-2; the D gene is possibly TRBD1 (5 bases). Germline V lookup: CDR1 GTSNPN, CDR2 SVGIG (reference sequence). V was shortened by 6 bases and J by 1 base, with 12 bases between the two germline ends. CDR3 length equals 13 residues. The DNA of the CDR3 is TGTGCCTGTGACAGCGACGTTAACTATGGCTACACCTTC. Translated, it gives CACDSDVNYGYTF. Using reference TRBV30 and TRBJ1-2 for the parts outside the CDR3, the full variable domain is SQTIHQWPATLVQPVGSPLSLECTVEGTSNPNLYWYRQAAGRGLQLLFYSVGIGQISSEVPQNLSASRPQDRQFILSSKKLLLSDSGFYLCACDSDVNYGYTFGSGTRLTVV.

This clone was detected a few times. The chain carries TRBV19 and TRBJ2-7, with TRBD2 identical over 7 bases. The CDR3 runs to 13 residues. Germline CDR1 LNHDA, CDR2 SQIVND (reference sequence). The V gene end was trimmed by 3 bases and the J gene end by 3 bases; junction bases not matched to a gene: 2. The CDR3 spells CASSMGDYYEQYF. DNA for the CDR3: TGTGCCAGTAGTATGGGGGACTACTACGAGCAGTACTTC.

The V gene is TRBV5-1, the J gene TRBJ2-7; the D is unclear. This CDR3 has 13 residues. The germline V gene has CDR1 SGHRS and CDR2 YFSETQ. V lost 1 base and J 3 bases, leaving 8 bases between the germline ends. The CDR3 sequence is CASSLYGSYEQYF. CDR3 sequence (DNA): TGCGCCAGCAGCTTGTACGGCAGCTACGAGCAGTACTTC.

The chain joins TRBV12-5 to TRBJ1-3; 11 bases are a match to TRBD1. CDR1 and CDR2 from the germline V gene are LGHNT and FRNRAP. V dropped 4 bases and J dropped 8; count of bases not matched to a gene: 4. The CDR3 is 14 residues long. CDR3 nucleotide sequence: TGTGCTAGTGGTTGGGACAGGGGGTCGGACACCATATATTTT. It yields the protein CASGWDRGSDTIYF.

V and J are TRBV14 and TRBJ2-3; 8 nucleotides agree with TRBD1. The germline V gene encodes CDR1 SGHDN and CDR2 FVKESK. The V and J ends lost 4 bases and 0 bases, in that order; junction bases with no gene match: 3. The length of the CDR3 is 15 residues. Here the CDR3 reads CASSPTGASTDTQYF. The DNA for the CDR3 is TGTGCCAGCAGCCCGACAGGGGCTAGCACAGATACGCAGTATTTT.

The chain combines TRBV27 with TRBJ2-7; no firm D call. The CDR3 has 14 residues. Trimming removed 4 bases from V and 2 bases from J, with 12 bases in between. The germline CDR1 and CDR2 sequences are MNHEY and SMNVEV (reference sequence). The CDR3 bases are TGTGCCAGCAGTTCTATGGCCGGGCCCTACGAGCAGTACTTC. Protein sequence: CASSSMAGPYEQYF.

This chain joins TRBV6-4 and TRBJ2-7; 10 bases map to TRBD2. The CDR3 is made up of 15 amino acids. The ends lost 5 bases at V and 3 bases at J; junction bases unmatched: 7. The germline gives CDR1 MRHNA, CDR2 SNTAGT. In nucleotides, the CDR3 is TGTGCCAGCAGTAAGCTAGCGGGGGCCCTCTACGAGCAGTACTTC. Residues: CASSKLAGALYEQYF.

The CDR3 region is CASSTGPGTGELFF. The CDR3 DNA is TGTGCCAGCAGCACCGGGCCAGGAACCGGGGAGCTGTTTTTT. V and J are TRBV9 and TRBJ2-2; no reliable D call. CDR3 length: 14 residues. Trimming shortened V by 4 bases and J by 5 bases, and 12 bases separated the two germline ends. Germline V gene data show CDR1 as SGDLS and CDR2 as YYNGEE.

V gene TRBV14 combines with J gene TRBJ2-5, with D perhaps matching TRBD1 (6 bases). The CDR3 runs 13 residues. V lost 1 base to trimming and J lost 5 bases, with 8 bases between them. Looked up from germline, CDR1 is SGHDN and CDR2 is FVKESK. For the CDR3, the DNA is TGTGCCAGCAGCCAAGCAGGGGATGAGACCCAGTACTTC. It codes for CASSQAGDETQYF.

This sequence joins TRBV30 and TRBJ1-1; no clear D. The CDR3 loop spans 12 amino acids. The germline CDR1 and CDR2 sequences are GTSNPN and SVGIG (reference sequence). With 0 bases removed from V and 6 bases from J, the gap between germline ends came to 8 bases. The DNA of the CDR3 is TGTGCCTGGAGTGTATCCGGGTCTGAAGCTTTCTTT. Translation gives CAWSVSGSEAFF. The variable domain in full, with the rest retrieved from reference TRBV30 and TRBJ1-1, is SQTIHQWPATLVQPVGSPLSLECTVEGTSNPNLYWYRQAAGRGLQLLFYSVGIGQISSEVPQNLSASRPQDRQFILSSKKLLLSDSGFYLCAWSVSGSEAFFGQGTRLTVV.